This T cell receptor (beta chain) was found in a study of identical twins. Findings and limits, study-wide: When twins shared out-of-frame alpha sequences, those sequences had excess low generation probability.

TCRdb ran MiXCR on the 5' RACE reads and lists one entry per CDR3 protein. Here the sample spans about 530,000 distinct CDR3 sequences, approximately 20% being singletons. The CDR3 covers 13 residues. From germline, CDR1 is DFQATT and CDR2 SNEGSKA (reference sequence). Trimming stripped 3 bases from V and 3 bases from J, with 12 bases between. Worth noting for this clonotype: Its matching antigen is unknown.

The data also belong to a second study, concerning yellow fever vaccine responses in identical twins.

The rearrangement uses TRBV20-1 and TRBJ2-7, with D uncertain. Material: CD4+ T cells sorted from blood. This clonotype originated in a woman younger than 30 in good health. The CDR3 DNA reads TGCAGTGCTAGTCGTGGGCTCGACTACGAGCAGTACTTC. Translated, it gives CSASRGLDYEQYF.